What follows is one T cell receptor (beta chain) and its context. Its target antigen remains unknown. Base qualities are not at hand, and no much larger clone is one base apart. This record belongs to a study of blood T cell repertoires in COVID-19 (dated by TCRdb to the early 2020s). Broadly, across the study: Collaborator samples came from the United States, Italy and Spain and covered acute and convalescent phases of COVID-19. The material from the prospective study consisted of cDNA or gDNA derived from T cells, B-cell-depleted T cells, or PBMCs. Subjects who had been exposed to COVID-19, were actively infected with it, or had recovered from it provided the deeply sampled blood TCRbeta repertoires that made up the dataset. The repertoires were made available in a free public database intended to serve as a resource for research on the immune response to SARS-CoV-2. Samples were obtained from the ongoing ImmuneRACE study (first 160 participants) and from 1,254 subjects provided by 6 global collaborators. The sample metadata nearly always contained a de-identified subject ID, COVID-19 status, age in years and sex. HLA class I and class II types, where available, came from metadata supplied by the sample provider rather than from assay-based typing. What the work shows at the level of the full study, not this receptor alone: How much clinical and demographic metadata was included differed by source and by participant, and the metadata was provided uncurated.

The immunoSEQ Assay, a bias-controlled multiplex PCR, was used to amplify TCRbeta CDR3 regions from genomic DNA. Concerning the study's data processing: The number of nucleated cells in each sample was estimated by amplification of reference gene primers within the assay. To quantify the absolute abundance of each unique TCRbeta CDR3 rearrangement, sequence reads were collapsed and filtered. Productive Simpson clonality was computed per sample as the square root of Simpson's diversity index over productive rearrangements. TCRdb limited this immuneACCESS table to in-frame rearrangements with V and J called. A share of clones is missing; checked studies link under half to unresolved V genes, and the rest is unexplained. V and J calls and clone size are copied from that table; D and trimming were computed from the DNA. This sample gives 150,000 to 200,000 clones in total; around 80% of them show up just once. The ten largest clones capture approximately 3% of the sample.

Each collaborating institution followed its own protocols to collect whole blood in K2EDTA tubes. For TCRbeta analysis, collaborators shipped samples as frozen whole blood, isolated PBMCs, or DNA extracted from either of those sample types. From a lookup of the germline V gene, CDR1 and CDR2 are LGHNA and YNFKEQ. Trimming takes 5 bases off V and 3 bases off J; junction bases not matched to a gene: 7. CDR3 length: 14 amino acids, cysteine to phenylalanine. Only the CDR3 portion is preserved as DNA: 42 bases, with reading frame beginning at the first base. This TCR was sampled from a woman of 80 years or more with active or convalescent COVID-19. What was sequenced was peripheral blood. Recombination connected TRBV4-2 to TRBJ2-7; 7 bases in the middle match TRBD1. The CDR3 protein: CASSATGNNYEQYF. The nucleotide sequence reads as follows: TGTGCCAGCAGCGCGACAGGGAACAACTACGAGCAGTACTTC.